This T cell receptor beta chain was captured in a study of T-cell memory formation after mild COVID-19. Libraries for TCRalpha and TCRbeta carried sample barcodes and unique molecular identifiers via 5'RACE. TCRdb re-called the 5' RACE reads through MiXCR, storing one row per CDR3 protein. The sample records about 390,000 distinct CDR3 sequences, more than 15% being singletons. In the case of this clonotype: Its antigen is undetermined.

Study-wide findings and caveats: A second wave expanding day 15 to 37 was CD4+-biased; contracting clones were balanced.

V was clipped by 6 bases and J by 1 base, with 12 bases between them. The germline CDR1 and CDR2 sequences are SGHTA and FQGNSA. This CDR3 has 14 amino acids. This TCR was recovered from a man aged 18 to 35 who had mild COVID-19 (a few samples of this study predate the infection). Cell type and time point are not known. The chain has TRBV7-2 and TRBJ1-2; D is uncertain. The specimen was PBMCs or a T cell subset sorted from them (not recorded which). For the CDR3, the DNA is TGTGCCAGCAGTAGCAGGAGCTTTAACTATGGCTACACCTTC. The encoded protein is CASSSRSFNYGYTF. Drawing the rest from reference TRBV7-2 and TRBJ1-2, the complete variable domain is GAGVSQSPSNKVTEKGKDVELRCDPISGHTALYWYRQSLGQGLEFLIYFQGNSAPDKSGLPSDRFSAERTGGSVSTLTIQRTQQEDSAVYLCASSSRSFNYGYTFGSGTRLTVV.